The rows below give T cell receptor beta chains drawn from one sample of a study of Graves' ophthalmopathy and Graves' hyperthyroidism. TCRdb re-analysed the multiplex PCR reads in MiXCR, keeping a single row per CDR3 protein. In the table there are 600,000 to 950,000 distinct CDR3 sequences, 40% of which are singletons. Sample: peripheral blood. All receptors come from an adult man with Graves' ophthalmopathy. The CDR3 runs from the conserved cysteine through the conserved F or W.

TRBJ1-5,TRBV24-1,CASSLSGTRPQHF
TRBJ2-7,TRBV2,CVSNMEAGGGQKYF
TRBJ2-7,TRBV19,CASSIGHGYEQYF
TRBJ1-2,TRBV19,CASSVKRNRDRNYGYTF
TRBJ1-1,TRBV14,CASSQGAATRLEAFF
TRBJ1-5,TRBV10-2,CASSYLGVDQPQHF
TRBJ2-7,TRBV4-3,CASSQAGQAYEQYF
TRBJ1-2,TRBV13,CASSRRQGDYGYTF
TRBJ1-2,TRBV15,CARASSQHYGYTF
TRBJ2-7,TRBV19,CASSKPGTAYEQYF
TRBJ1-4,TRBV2,CASSQPGPREKLFF
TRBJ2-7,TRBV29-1,CSGGQGNMYEQYF
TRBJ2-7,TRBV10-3,CAISYRDKAYEQYF
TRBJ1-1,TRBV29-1,CSVLRLMNTEAFF
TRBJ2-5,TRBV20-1,CSATPSGTGEETQYF
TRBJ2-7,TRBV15,CATRGHSSYEQYF
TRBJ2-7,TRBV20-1,CSARNAGFYEQYF
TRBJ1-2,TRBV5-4,CAWSYEPANYGYTF
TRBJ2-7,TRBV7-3,CASSQEDGTLTYEQYF
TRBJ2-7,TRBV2,CASSEGDRAIYEQYF
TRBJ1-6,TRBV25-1,CAPPGEWNSPLHF
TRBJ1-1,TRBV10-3,CASSPLGRANTEAFF
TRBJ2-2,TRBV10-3,CAINDPLSNTGELFF
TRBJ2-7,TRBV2,CASSTSEYYGGYF
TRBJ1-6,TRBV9,CASSQSVQGKNSPLHF
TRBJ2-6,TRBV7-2,CASTKTGGDVLTF
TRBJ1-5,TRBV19,CASSISGGTNQPQHF
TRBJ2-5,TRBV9,CASSSAGGVETQYF
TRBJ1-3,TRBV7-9,CASSPTGGMGNTIYF
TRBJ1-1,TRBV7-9,CASSLGGSQGFTEAFF
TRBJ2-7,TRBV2,CASRTRTVYEQYF
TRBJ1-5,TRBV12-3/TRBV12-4,CASTNNRDRPDQPQHF
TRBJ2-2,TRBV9,CASSSGGFGELFF
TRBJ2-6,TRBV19,CASRRTASGANVLTF
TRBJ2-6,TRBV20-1,CSAQRDRGTVVLTF
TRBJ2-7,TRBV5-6,CASRRLAGLREQYF
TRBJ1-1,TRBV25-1,CACSLGQTNTEAFF
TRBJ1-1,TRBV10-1,CASIGQGLDHTEAFF
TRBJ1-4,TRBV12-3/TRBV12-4,CASSFYTGGNEKLFF
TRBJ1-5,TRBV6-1,CASSELDTFNQPQHF
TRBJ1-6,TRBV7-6,CASSPRQGSYNSPLHF
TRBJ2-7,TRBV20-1,CSARDLKTSAPRDEQYF
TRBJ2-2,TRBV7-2,CASSSTHTGELFF
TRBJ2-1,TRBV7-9,CASSARQGLQFF